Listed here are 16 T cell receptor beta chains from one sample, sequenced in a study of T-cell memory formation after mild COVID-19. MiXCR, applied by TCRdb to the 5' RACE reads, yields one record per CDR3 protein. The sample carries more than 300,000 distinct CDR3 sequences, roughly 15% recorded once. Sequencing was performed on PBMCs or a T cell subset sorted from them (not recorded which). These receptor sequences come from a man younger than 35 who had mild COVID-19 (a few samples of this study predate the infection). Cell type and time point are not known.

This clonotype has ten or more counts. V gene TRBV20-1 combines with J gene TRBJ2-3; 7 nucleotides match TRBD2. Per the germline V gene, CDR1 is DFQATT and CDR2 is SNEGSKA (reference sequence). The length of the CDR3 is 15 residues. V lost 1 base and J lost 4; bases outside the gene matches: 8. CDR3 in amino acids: CSARVSLAAADTQYF. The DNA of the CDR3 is TGCAGTGCTAGAGTTTCGCTAGCGGCGGCAGATACGCAGTATTTT.

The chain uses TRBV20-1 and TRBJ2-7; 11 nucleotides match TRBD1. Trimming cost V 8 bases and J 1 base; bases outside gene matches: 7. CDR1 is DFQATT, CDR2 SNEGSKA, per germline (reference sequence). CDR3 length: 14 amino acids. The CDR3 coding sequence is TGCAGTTCTACCGGGACAGGGGGTTCCTACGAGCAGTACGTC. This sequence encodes CSSTGTGGSYEQYV.

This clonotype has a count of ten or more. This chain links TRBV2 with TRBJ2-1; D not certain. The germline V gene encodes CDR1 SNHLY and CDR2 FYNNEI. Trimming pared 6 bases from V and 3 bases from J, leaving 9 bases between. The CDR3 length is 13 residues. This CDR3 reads CASSRVRYNEQFF. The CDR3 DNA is TGTGCCAGCAGCCGGGTCCGCTACAATGAGCAGTTCTTC.

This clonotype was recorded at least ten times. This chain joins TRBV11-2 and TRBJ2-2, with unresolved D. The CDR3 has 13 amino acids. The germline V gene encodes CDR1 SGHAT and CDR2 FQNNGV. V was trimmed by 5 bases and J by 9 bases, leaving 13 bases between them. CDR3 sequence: CASSPPYSWELFF. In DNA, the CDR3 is TGTGCCAGCAGCCCACCATATAGTTGGGAGCTGTTTTTT.

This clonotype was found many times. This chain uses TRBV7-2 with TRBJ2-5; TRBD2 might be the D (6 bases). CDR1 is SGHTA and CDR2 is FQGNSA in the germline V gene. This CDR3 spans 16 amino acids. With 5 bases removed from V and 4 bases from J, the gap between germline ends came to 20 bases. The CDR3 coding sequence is TGTGCCAGCAGCCTAGTGGGAGGTCGGGTACGAGAGACCCAGTACTTC. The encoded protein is CASSLVGGRVRETQYF.

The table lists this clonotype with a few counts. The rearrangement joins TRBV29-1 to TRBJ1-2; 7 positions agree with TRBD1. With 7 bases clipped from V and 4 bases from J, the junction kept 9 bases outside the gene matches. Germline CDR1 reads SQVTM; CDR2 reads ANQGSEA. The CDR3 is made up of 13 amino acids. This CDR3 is CSARQGHGYGYTF. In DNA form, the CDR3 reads TGCAGCGCCCGACAGGGCCACGGCTATGGCTACACCTTC.

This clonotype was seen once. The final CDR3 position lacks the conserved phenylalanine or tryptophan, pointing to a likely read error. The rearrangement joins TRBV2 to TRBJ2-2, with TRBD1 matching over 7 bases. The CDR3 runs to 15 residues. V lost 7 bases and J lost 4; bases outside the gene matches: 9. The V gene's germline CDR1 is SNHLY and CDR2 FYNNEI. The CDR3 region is CASKERDSFTGELFI. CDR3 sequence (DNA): TGTGCCAGCAAGGAACGGGACAGCTTCACCGGGGAGCTGTTTATT.

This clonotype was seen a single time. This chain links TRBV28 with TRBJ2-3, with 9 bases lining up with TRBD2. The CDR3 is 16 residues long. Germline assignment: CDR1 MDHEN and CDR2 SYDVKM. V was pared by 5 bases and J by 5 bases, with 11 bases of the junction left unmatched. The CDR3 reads CASSPRGGGAEDTQYF. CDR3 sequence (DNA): TGTGCCAGCAGTCCTCGGGGCGGGGGGGCTGAAGATACGCAGTATTTT. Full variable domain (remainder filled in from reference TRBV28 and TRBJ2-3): DVKVTQSSRYLVKRTGEKVFLECVQDMDHENMFWYRQDPGLGLRLIYFSYDVKMKEKGDIPEGYSVSREKKERFSLILESASTNQTSMYLCASSPRGGGAEDTQYFGPGTRLTVL.

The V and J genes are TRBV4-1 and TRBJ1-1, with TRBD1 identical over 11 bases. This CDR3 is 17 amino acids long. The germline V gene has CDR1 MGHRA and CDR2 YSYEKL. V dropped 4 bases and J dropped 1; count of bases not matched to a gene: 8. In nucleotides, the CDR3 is TGCGCCAGCAGCCCCATGGACAGGGGGCTTAAGAACACTGAAGCTTTCTTT. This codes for CASSPMDRGLKNTEAFF.

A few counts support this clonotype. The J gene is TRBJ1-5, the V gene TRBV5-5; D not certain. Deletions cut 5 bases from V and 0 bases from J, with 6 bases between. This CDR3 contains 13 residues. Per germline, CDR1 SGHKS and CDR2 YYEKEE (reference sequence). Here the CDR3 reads CASRGYSNQPQHF. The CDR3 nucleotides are TGTGCCAGCAGGGGGTATAGCAATCAGCCCCAGCATTTT.

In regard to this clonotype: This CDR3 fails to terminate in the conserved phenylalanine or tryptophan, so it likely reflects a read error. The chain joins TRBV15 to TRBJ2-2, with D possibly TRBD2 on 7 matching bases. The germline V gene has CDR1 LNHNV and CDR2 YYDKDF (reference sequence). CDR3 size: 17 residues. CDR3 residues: CATIRDERGAGDGELFL. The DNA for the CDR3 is TGTGCCACCATCAGAGATGAACGGGGGGCCGGAGACGGGGAGCTGTTTCTT.

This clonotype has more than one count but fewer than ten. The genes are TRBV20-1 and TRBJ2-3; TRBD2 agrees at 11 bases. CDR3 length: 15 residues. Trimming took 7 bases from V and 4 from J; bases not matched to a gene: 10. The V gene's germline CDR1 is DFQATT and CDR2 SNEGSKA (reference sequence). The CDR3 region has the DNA TGCAGTGTCCCGGGACTAGCGGAGCGAGCAGATACGCAGTATTTT. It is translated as CSVPGLAERADTQYF.

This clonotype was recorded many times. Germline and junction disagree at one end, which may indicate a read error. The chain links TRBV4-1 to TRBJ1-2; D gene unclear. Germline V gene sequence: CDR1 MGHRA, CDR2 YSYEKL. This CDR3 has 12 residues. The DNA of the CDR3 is TGTGCCAGCAGCCAAGCTAACTATGGCTACACCTTC. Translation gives CASSQANYGYTF.

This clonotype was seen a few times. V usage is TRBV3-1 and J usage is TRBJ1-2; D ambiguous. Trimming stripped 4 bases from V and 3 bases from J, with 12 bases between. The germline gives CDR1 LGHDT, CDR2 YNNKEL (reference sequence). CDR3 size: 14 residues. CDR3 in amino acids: CASSPPGGHYGYTF. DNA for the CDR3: TGTGCCAGCAGCCCTCCGGGAGGACACTATGGCTACACCTTC.

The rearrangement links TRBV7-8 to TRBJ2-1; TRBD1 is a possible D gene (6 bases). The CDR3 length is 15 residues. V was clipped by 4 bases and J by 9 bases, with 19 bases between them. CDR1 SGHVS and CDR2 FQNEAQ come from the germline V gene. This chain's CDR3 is CASSSQHQGKSEQFF. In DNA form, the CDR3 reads TGTGCCAGCAGCTCCCAACACCAGGGGAAGAGTGAGCAGTTCTTC. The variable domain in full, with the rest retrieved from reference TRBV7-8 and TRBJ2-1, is GAGVSQSPRYKVAKRGQDVALRCDPISGHVSLFWYQQALGQGPEFLTYFQNEAQLDKSGLPSDRFFAERPEGSVSTLKIQRTQQEDSAVYLCASSSQHQGKSEQFFGPGTRLTVL.

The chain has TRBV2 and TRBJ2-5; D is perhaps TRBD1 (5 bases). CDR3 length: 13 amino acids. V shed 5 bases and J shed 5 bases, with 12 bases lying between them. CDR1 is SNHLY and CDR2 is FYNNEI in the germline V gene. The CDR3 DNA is TGTGCCAGCAGTAGGGGCCTCTGGGAGACCCAGTACTTC. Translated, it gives CASSRGLWETQYF.